The 10 T cell receptor beta chains below all came from one sample that was sequenced in a study of cytomegalovirus exposure and HLA in healthy donors. The PCR had 60 Vbeta and 13 Jbeta primers. Produced via immunoSEQ multiplex PCR; TCRdb's table is partial and in-frame only. Of around 120,000 clones in the sample, under 80% were seen once. The sample consisted of PBMCs. These receptors were taken from a man between 60 and 75 years old in good health and CMV-seropositive.

With respect to this clone: At one boundary the junction diverges from the germline segment, which might be a read error. This chain links TRBV27 with TRBJ2-3; 7 nucleotides line up with TRBD1. Germline V gene sequence: CDR1 MNHEY, CDR2 SMNVEV (reference sequence). This CDR3 region has 13 residues. The CDR3 sequence: CASTRMGTDTQYF. The CDR3 DNA is TGTGCCAGCACTAGAATGGGGACAGATACGCAATATTTT.

The chain uses TRBV5-4 and TRBJ1-1, with TRBD1 matching 7 bases. This CDR3 is built from 15 residues. The ends lost 0 bases at V and 3 bases at J; junction bases unmatched: 5. CDR1 and CDR2 (germline): SGHNT, YYREEE (reference sequence). This CDR3 reads CASSLEQGRYTEAFF. Written as DNA, the CDR3 is TGTGCCAGCAGCTTGGAACAGGGGCGGTACACTGAAGCTTTCTTT.

The genes are TRBV2 and TRBJ2-1, with D possibly being TRBD1 (7 bases). V lost 8 bases and J lost 7, with 18 bases in between. The germline V gene has CDR1 SNHLY and CDR2 FYNNEI. CDR3 size: 14 residues. CDR3 coding DNA: TGTGCCAGCGTAGGGGGCGGGGTTACGAATGAGCAGTTCTTC. This encodes CASVGGGVTNEQFF.

This chain links TRBV9 with TRBJ1-3; no clear D. The CDR3 contains 14 residues. Trimming stripped 4 bases from V and 8 bases from J, with 16 bases between. Per germline, CDR1 SGDLS and CDR2 YYNGEE. CDR3 nucleotides: TGTGCCAGCAGCCCCTTCCCTCCGCGGGACACCATATATTTT. It is translated as CASSPFPPRDTIYF.

The gene calls are TRBV5-1 and TRBJ2-7, with 7 bases that match TRBD2. The V segment lost 0 bases and the J segment 5 bases; nucleotides outside the gene matches: 11. Germline values: CDR1 SGHRS, CDR2 YFSETQ. This CDR3 has 16 amino acids. This chain's CDR3 is CASSLGVRGRANEQYF. The CDR3, as DNA: TGCGCCAGCAGCTTGGGTGTTCGGGGGAGGGCAAACGAGCAGTACTTC.

J is TRBJ2-1 and V is TRBV18, with 11 bases that match TRBD2. This CDR3 has 15 amino acids. From germline, CDR1 is KGHSH and CDR2 LQKENI. J lost 4 bases, V lost 6 bases, and 5 bases had no gene match. This chain's CDR3 is CASSSTSGEYNEQFF. As DNA, the CDR3 is TGTGCCAGCTCCTCGACTAGCGGGGAGTACAATGAGCAGTTCTTC.

The chain carries TRBV15 and TRBJ2-3, with TRBD1 identical over 7 bases. CDR3 length: 14 amino acids. V trimming: 0 bases; J trimming: 4 bases; junction bases outside the gene matches: 1. Germline V gene sequence: CDR1 LNHNV, CDR2 YYDKDF (reference sequence). The CDR3 reads CATSRDTGADTQYF. The DNA of the CDR3 is TGTGCCACCAGCAGAGATACAGGGGCAGATACGCAGTATTTT.

The chain couples TRBV2 to TRBJ2-1; D might be TRBD1 (6 bases). The V gene's germline CDR1 is SNHLY and CDR2 FYNNEI. There are 15 residues in the CDR3. With 1 base removed from V and 7 bases from J, the gap between germline ends came to 14 bases. DNA of the CDR3: TGTGCCAGCAGTGAAGGTTGGGGGCTTGAGAATGAGCAGTTCTTC. Translation: CASSEGWGLENEQFF.

This clone was recorded a few times. The gene calls are TRBV15 and TRBJ2-3, with TRBD2 matching over 14 bases. Germline CDR1 reads LNHNV; CDR2 reads YYDKDF (reference sequence). This CDR3 spans 16 amino acids. V trimming: 3 bases; J trimming: 2 bases; junction bases outside the gene matches: 1. The CDR3 sequence: CATSRGLAGVTDTQYF. The CDR3 DNA follows: TGTGCCACCAGCAGGGGACTAGCGGGGGTCACAGATACGCAGTATTTT.

In its sample, this clone was seen once. The chain uses TRBV11-2 and TRBJ2-7; 7 bases map to TRBD2. This CDR3 is 15 amino acids long. CDR1 and CDR2 (germline): SGHAT, FQNNGV. J gave up 0 bases and V 5 bases, and 7 bases lay outside the gene matches. CDR3 bases: TGTGCCAGCAGCAATAGCGGGCACACCTCCTACGAGCAGTACTTC. As protein: CASSNSGHTSYEQYF.